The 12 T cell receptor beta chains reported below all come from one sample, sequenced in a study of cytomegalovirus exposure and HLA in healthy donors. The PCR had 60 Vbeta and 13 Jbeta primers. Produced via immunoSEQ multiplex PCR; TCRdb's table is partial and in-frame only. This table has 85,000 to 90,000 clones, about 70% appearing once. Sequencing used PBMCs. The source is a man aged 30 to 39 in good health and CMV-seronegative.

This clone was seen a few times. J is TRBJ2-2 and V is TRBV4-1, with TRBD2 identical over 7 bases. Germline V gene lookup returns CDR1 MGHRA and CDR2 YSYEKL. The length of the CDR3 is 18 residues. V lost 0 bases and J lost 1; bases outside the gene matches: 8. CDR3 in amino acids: CASSQDAGLVRNTGELFF. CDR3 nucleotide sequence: TGCGCCAGCAGCCAAGATGCCGGACTAGTGAGGAACACCGGGGAGCTGTTTTTT.

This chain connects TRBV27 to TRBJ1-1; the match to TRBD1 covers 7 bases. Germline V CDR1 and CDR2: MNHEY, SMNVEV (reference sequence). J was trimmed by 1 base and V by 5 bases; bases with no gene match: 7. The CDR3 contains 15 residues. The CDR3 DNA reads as TGTGCCAGCAGTCTTGAATGGACAGGGAACACTGAAGCTTTCTTT. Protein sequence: CASSLEWTGNTEAFF.

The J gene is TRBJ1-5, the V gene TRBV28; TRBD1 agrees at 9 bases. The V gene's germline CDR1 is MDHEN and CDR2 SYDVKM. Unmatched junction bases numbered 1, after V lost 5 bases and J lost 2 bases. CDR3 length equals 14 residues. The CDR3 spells CASSTGGRNQPQHF. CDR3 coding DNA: TGTGCCAGCAGTACAGGGGGCCGCAATCAGCCCCAGCATTTT.

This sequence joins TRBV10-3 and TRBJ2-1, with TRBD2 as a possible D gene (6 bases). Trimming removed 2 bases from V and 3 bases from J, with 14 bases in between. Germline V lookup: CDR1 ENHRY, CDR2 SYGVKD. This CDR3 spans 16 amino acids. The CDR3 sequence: CAISEPRTNYYNEQFF. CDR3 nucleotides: TGTGCCATCAGTGAGCCCCGGACTAATTACTACAATGAGCAGTTCTTC.

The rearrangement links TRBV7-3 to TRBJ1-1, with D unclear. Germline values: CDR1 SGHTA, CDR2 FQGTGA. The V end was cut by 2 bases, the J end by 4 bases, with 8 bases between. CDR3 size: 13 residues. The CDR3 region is CASSLVPGTEAFF. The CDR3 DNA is TGTGCCAGCAGCTTAGTCCCGGGCACTGAAGCTTTCTTT.

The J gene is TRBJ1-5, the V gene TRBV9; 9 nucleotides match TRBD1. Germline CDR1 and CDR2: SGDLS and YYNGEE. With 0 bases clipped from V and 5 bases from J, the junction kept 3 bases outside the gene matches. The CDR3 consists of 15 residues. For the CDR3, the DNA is TGTGCCAGCAGCGTAGCGGGACAGGGCGATCAGCCCCAGCATTTT. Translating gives CASSVAGQGDQPQHF.

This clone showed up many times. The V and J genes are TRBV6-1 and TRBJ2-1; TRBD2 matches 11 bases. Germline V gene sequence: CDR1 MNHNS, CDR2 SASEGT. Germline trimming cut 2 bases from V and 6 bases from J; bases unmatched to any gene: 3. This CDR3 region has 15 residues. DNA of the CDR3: TGTGCCAGCAGTGAACTAGCGGGAGGCCCCAATGAGCAGTTCTTC. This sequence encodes CASSELAGGPNEQFF.

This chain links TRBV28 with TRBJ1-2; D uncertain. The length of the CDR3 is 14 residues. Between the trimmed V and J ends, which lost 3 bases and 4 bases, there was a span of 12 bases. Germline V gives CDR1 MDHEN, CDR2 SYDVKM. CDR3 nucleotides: TGTGCCAGCAGTTTTGATCCTAGTGGCTATGGCTACACCTTC. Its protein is CASSFDPSGYGYTF.

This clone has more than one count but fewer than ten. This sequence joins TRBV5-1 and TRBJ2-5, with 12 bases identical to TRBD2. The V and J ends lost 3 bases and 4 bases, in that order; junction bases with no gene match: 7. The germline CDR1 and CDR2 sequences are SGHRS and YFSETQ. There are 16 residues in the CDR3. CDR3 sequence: CASSSATSGGRETQYF. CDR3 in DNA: TGCGCCAGCAGCTCGGCTACTAGCGGGGGGAGAGAGACCCAGTACTTC.

The CDR3 coding sequence is TGCGCCAGCAGCTTGGCGGCGCGGATCTTATACAATGAGCAGTTCTTC. Encoded protein: CASSLAARILYNEQFF. The chain uses TRBV5-1 and TRBJ2-1; D gene ambiguous. The CDR3 extends over 16 amino acids. In germline, CDR1 is SGHRS, CDR2 YFSETQ. Trimming left V 0 bases short and J 4 bases short, with 14 bases between. The full variable domain, completed using reference TRBV5-1 and TRBJ2-1, is KAGVTQTPRYLIKTRGQQVTLSCSPISGHRSVSWYQQTPGQGLQFLFEYFSETQRNKGNFPGRFSGRQFSNSRSEMNVSTLELGDSALYLCASSLAARILYNEQFFGPGTRLTVL.

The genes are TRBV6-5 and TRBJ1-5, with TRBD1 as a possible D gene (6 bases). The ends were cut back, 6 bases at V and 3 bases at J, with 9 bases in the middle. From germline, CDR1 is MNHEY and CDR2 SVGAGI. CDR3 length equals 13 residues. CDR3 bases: TGTGCCAGCAGACAGGGAAACAATCAGCCCCAGCATTTT. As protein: CASRQGNNQPQHF.

CDR3 nucleotide sequence: TGTGCCAGCAGGGTGGGACGGGGGATGAACACTGAAGCTTTCTTT. Protein product: CASRVGRGMNTEAFF. V is TRBV7-2 and J is TRBJ1-1, with D maybe TRBD1 (5 bases). The germline V gene encodes CDR1 SGHTA and CDR2 FQGNSA. The CDR3 sequence is 15 residues long. The ends were cut back, 6 bases at V and 0 bases at J, with 14 bases in the middle.